The present TCR beta chain was sequenced within a study of shared clonotypes between healthy human individuals. Study-wide findings and caveats: Deeper or shallower sequencing was expected to change how clonotypes are shared among donors.

This clone was seen a few times. Its matching antigen is unknown. Only CD45RO-negative cells positively selected for CCR7 counted as naive CD8 cells, so terminally differentiated effector memory CD45RA+ cells were excluded. Germline CDR1 MNHNS, CDR2 SASEGT. CDR3 length: 15 residues. The V and J ends lost 0 bases and 4 bases respectively, with 10 bases between them. As processed by the authors: In the immunoSEQ data, sequences were junction-only and lacked quality scores, so filtering differed. Libraries were prepared by immunoSEQ multiplex PCR; TCRdb keeps only in-frame clonotypes and omits some of them. V and J calls and clone size are copied from that table; D and trimming were computed from the DNA. The profile shows around 2,100,000 clones, about 95% of them singletons.

Specimen: naive CD8+ T cells sorted from blood. The chain combines TRBV6-1 with TRBJ1-3; TRBD1 is a possible D gene (6 bases). The TCR originated in a man between 18 and 35 years old in good health. The CDR3 protein is CASSEAGALGNTIYF. CDR3 sequence (DNA): TGTGCCAGCAGTGAAGCGGGGGCGTTGGGAAACACCATATATTTT.